One sample yielded the 30 T cell receptor beta chains listed below, sequenced in a study of regulatory T cells in long-lasting Graves disease. Sequencing libraries for TCR beta were prepared with iRepertoire HTBI primers and Arm-PCR of CDR3 regions. TCRdb re-called the multiplex PCR reads with MiXCR, one entry per CDR3 protein. The table has hundreds of thousands of distinct CDR3 sequences, about 15% seen once. Described time point: newly diagnosed GD, antithyroid drugs for less than 3 months. The authors made the TCR library using RNA they extracted from PBMCs. These data were also filed under a second study, of T cells in Graves' hyperthyroidism and ophthalmopathy.

Specimen: peripheral blood mononuclear cells (PBMCs), collected at new diagnosis, from a patient treated with antithyroid drugs. These receptors came from a woman in her twenties or thirties with Graves disease.

This clonotype turned up a few times. The chain uses TRBV5-6 and TRBJ2-5, with 10 bases identical to TRBD2. With 7 bases clipped from V and 7 bases from J, the junction kept 7 bases outside the gene matches. The CDR3 has 13 amino acids. Germline V lookup: CDR1 SGHDT, CDR2 YYEEEE. Written as DNA, the CDR3 is TGTGCCAGCGGCGGGCTAGCGGGAGCGACCCAGTACTTC. Its protein product is CASGGLAGATQYF.

This clonotype was detected ten times or more. The rearrangement joins TRBV29-1 to TRBJ2-1; D ambiguous. Matching the DNA end better, TRBJ2-5 makes the J call doubtful. The CDR3 has 15 residues. In germline, CDR1 is SQVTM, CDR2 ANQGSEA. CDR3 sequence (DNA): TGCAGCGCAACCTACGGGTTAAGTGATTTCGAGACCCAGTACTTC. It yields the protein CSATYGLSDFETQYF.

This clonotype occurred many times. The CDR3 sequence is CASSRGDGASYEQYF. The DNA for the CDR3 is TGTGCCAGCAGCAGGGGAGACGGAGCCTCCTACGAGCAGTACTTC. The gene calls are TRBV27 and TRBJ2-7, with D possibly being TRBD1 (6 bases). This CDR3 has 15 amino acids. Per the germline V gene, CDR1 is MNHEY and CDR2 is SMNVEV (reference sequence). V shed 6 bases and J shed 0 bases, with 15 bases lying between them.

This clonotype was observed at least ten times. The rearrangement uses TRBV2 and TRBJ2-7; D is perhaps TRBD1 or TRBD2 (5 bases each). This CDR3 comprises 14 residues. In germline, CDR1 is SNHLY, CDR2 FYNNEI. The ends were cut back, 2 bases at V and 2 bases at J, with 10 bases in the middle. The CDR3 DNA follows: TGTGCCAGCAGTGAAAACGGGGCCGCCTACGAGCAGTACTTC. This encodes CASSENGAAYEQYF.

V usage is TRBV3-1 and J usage is TRBJ2-1, with D unresolved. Germline V gives CDR1 LGHDT, CDR2 YNNKEL (reference sequence). With 4 bases removed from V and 8 bases from J, the gap between germline ends came to 15 bases. The CDR3 loop spans 14 amino acids. The DNA for the CDR3 is TGTGCCAGCAGCCGCCAAGGTTCCGGGTATGAGCAGTTCTTC. This gives the protein CASSRQGSGYEQFF.

This clonotype was seen at least ten times. The chain recombines TRBV2 with TRBJ2-1; 13 bases match TRBD2. Trimming cost V 7 bases and J 8 bases; bases outside gene matches: 8. This CDR3 spans 15 amino acids. Germline V CDR1 and CDR2: SNHLY, FYNNEI. The CDR3 reads CASKWTSGRVDEQFF. The CDR3 DNA follows: TGTGCCAGCAAGTGGACTAGCGGGAGAGTAGATGAGCAGTTCTTC.

The CDR3 sequence: CASSNPGLATGELFF. The CDR3 DNA sequence: TGTGCCAGCAGCAATCCGGGACTAGCGACCGGGGAGCTGTTTTTT. The gene calls are TRBV6-1 and TRBJ2-2; 10 nucleotides agree with TRBD2. Losses at the gene ends were 6 bases for V and 5 bases for J; bases not matched to a gene: 6. The CDR3 contains 15 residues. The germline gives CDR1 MNHNS, CDR2 SASEGT.

This clonotype was seen many times. This rearrangement joins TRBV24-1 to TRBJ2-7, with D unresolved. Deletions cut 3 bases from V and 4 bases from J, with 12 bases between. Germline CDR1 is KGHDR and CDR2 is SFDVKD. The CDR3 loop spans 14 amino acids. The CDR3 loop is CATSDPRKAYEQYF. The CDR3 DNA reads TGTGCCACCAGTGATCCCCGCAAGGCTTACGAGCAGTACTTC.

This clonotype was found a few times. The CDR3 DNA reads TGCAGTGCCCGGTTGGGACAGGGGAAAATAGGCACTGAAGCTTTCTTT. This codes for CSARLGQGKIGTEAFF. The chain links TRBV20-1 to TRBJ1-1, with 10 bases matching TRBD1. This CDR3 region has 16 residues. Germline V CDR1 and CDR2: DFQATT, SNEGSKA (reference sequence). With 6 bases clipped from V and 4 bases from J, the junction kept 14 bases outside the gene matches.

A remark on this clonotype: A much bigger clone sits one base away, suggesting this may be a read error. The rearrangement links TRBV7-3 to TRBJ2-1; D is tentatively TRBD1 or TRBD2 (5 bases each). The CDR3 is made up of 13 amino acids. The germline V gene has CDR1 SGHTA and CDR2 FQGTGA. Trimming took off 5 bases at V and 15 bases at J, with 20 bases between the two ends. The CDR3 loop is CASSPGTFELGFF. CDR3 in DNA: TGTGCCAGCAGCCCGGGGACCTTCGAGCTTGGGTTCTTC.

The table lists this clonotype with a few counts. This chain connects TRBV19 to TRBJ2-3; TRBD1 is a possible D gene (5 bases). The CDR3 is 17 residues long. The V end lost 11 bases, the J end lost 1 base, and 25 bases lay between the germline ends. The germline V gene has CDR1 LNHDA and CDR2 SQIVND (reference sequence). CDR3 in amino acids: CAPIQGALNGGTDTQYF. CDR3 coding DNA: TGTGCCCCCATCCAGGGCGCTCTCAACGGTGGCACAGATACGCAGTATTTT.

V gene TRBV20-1 combines with J gene TRBJ2-5; TRBD2 aligns across 11 bases. The junction had 10 bases not matched to a gene; V was cut back by 7 bases and J by 6 bases. In germline, CDR1 is DFQATT, CDR2 SNEGSKA (reference sequence). There are 14 residues in the CDR3. The CDR3 DNA is TGCAGTGTTGGTCTAGCGGGAGGAGGGAAGACCCAGTACTTC. It codes for CSVGLAGGGKTQYF.

The chain combines TRBV6-2 or TRBV6-3 with TRBJ2-1, with 10 nucleotides matching TRBD2. After removal of 3 bases from V and 5 bases from J, the junction contained 4 bases not matched to a gene. The CDR3 sequence is 15 residues long. Looked up from germline, CDR1 is MNHEY and CDR2 is SVGEGT. The DNA of the CDR3 is TGTGCCAGCAGTTATGGACTAGCGGCAAACAATGAGCAGTTCTTC. Its protein is CASSYGLAANNEQFF.

There are many counts of this clonotype. The gene calls are TRBV6-2 or TRBV6-3 and TRBJ1-2; D uncertain. This CDR3 comprises 16 residues. Germline V gene data show CDR1 as MNHEY and CDR2 as SVGEGT. Trimming removed 0 bases from V and 1 base from J, with 12 bases in between. This CDR3 reads CASSYSSVSLNYGYTF. CDR3 bases: TGTGCCAGCAGTTACTCGAGTGTCAGCCTTAACTATGGCTACACCTTC.

This clonotype was observed at least ten times. The chain recombines TRBV6-2 or TRBV6-3 with TRBJ1-1; no firm D call. The CDR3 covers 14 residues. V was clipped by 5 bases and J by 0 bases, with 10 bases between them. Germline V gene lookup returns CDR1 MNHEY and CDR2 SVGEGT. In nucleotides, the CDR3 is TGTGCCAGCAGTCCCCTTCAATTGAACACTGAAGCTTTCTTT. Its translation is CASSPLQLNTEAFF.

This clonotype occurred many times. J is TRBJ2-1 and V is TRBV27; 11 nucleotides line up with TRBD2. CDR3 length: 15 residues. Unmatched junction bases numbered 3, after V lost 5 bases and J lost 3 bases. Germline V gene sequence: CDR1 MNHEY, CDR2 SMNVEV (reference sequence). The CDR3 loop is CASSTSGSRYNEQFF. CDR3 nucleotide sequence: TGTGCCAGCAGTACTAGCGGGAGCCGCTACAATGAGCAGTTCTTC.

V gene TRBV3-1 combines with J gene TRBJ2-3; 10 positions agree with TRBD2. Germline V lookup: CDR1 LGHDT, CDR2 YNNKEL (reference sequence). This CDR3 has 16 amino acids. V lost 6 bases, J lost 4 bases, and 10 bases stayed unmatched. CDR3 nucleotide sequence: TGTGCCAGCAGTCGCCGGACTAGCGGAGAAGCAGATACGCAGTATTTT. Translated, it gives CASSRRTSGEADTQYF.

The V call is TRBV11-2, the J call TRBJ2-1; 8 positions match TRBD1. J lost 9 bases, V lost 1 base, and 5 bases had no gene match. CDR3 length: 14 amino acids. From germline, CDR1 is SGHAT and CDR2 FQNNGV. CDR3 protein: CASSLGQGLGEQFF. The CDR3 nucleotides are TGTGCCAGCAGCTTAGGACAGGGGTTGGGTGAGCAGTTCTTC.

This clonotype was counted ten times or more. The rearrangement uses TRBV2 and TRBJ1-1, with TRBD1 as a possible D gene (5 bases). Deletions cut 4 bases from V and 4 bases from J, with 10 bases between. Germline lookup yields CDR1 SNHLY and CDR2 FYNNEI. This CDR3 is built from 13 residues. The CDR3 is CASSVAGRTEAFF. CDR3 coding DNA: TGTGCCAGCAGTGTTGCAGGGCGCACTGAAGCTTTCTTT.

This clonotype was observed at least ten times. The V gene is TRBV2, the J gene TRBJ1-1; D gene uncertain. Germline V lookup: CDR1 SNHLY, CDR2 FYNNEI. The V end lost 9 bases, the J end lost 7 bases, and 6 bases lay between the germline ends. This CDR3 contains 9 residues. Here the CDR3 reads CAREGEAFF. The DNA of the CDR3 is TGTGCCAGGGAAGGTGAAGCTTTCTTT. The variable domain in full, with the rest retrieved from reference TRBV2 and TRBJ1-1, is EPEVTQTPSHQVTQMGQEVILRCVPISNHLYFYWYRQILGQKVEFLVSFYNNEISEKSEIFDDQFSVERPDGSNFTLKIRSTKLEDSAMYFCAREGEAFFGQGTRLTVV.

V is TRBV11-2 and J is TRBJ2-2, with 14 bases identical to TRBD2. CDR3 size: 17 residues. From germline, CDR1 is SGHAT and CDR2 FQNNGV. The V gene end was trimmed by 0 bases and the J gene end by 6 bases; junction bases not matched to a gene: 3. CDR3 protein: CASSLEGLAGVAGELFF. The CDR3 nucleotides are TGTGCCAGCAGCTTAGAGGGACTAGCGGGAGTAGCCGGGGAGCTGTTTTTT.

The table lists this clonotype with a few counts. This chain links TRBV12-3 or TRBV12-4 with TRBJ1-4, with D perhaps matching TRBD1 (5 bases). The V and J ends lost 3 bases and 8 bases respectively, with 13 bases between them. CDR3 size: 14 residues. The CDR3 coding sequence is TGTGCCAGCAGTTTGGGGTCGAAGGGGGAAAAACTGTTTTTT. Protein sequence: CASSLGSKGEKLFF.

This clonotype has only a few counts. The chain recombines TRBV27 with TRBJ1-1; no clear D gene. Trimming stripped 5 bases from V and 2 bases from J, with 18 bases between. The CDR3 loop spans 16 amino acids. The V gene's germline CDR1 is MNHEY and CDR2 SMNVEV (reference sequence). The CDR3 DNA reads TGTGCCAGCAGTCCCCTGTGGGGTCCAATAAACACTGAAGCTTTCTTT. This sequence encodes CASSPLWGPINTEAFF.

This rearrangement joins TRBV5-1 to TRBJ2-7, with D perhaps being TRBD1 or TRBD2 (5 bases each). The V end was cut by 2 bases, the J end by 6 bases, with 27 bases between. Germline lookup yields CDR1 SGHRS and CDR2 YFSETQ. The CDR3 extends over 18 amino acids. This chain's CDR3 is CASSLRPGPGYAGPEQYF. The CDR3 nucleotides read TGCGCCAGCAGCTTAAGACCGGGACCCGGCTATGCGGGTCCCGAGCAGTACTTC.

This clonotype has more than one count but fewer than ten. The V and J genes are TRBV9 and TRBJ2-3, with 8 nucleotides matching TRBD1. V was pared by 3 bases and J by 4 bases, with 10 bases of the junction left unmatched. Germline V gene lookup returns CDR1 SGDLS and CDR2 YYNGEE. This CDR3 region has 16 residues. CDR3 residues: CASSAGQGLEADTQYF. The CDR3 DNA follows: TGTGCCAGCAGCGCTGGACAGGGTTTGGAGGCAGATACGCAGTATTTT. The variable domain in full, with the rest retrieved from reference TRBV9 and TRBJ2-3, is DSGVTQTPKHLITATGQRVTLRCSPRSGDLSVYWYQQSLDQGLQFLIQYYNGEERAKGNILERFSAQQFPDLHSELNLSSLELGDSALYFCASSAGQGLEADTQYFGPGTRLTVL.

The chain employs TRBV30 and TRBJ2-7; perhaps TRBD1 as D (6 bases). This CDR3 spans 12 amino acids. V was shortened by 5 bases and J by 10 bases, with 18 bases between the two germline ends. The V gene's germline CDR1 is GTSNPN and CDR2 SVGIG (reference sequence). The CDR3, as DNA: TGTGCCTGGGGGCACCCCCCGGGACACCAGTACTTC. This sequence encodes CAWGHPPGHQYF.

This clonotype appeared many times. The CDR3: CASMLEKGQPQHF. The CDR3 DNA reads as TGTGCCAGCATGCTCGAGAAAGGTCAGCCCCAGCATTTT. The chain combines TRBV28 with TRBJ1-5; D unresolved. The CDR3 has 13 amino acids. Germline values: CDR1 MDHEN, CDR2 SYDVKM. V dropped 7 bases and J dropped 6 bases, with 13 bases sitting between them.

This clonotype was counted ten times or more. Here the CDR3 DNA reads TGTGCCAGCAGTTACGGCGCCGGGGGAGCCTATGGCTACACCTTC. This encodes CASSYGAGGAYGYTF. The V call is TRBV6-5, the J call TRBJ1-2; perhaps TRBD1 as D (5 bases). Germline V lookup: CDR1 MNHEY, CDR2 SVGAGI. Trimming cost V 2 bases and J 4 bases, with 14 bases left between them. The CDR3 is 15 residues long.

About this clonotype itself: Sequence at one end of the junction differs from germline and may be a read error. This chain uses TRBV5-1 with TRBJ1-6; D uncertain. The CDR3 sequence is 13 residues long. The germline CDR1 and CDR2 sequences are SGHRS and YFSETQ. CDR3 nucleotides: TGTGCCAGCAGCCCGGGTGGGGATTCACCCCTCCACTTT. It codes for CASSPGGDSPLHF.

The chain is built from TRBV19 and TRBJ1-2; 9 bases match TRBD1. CDR3 length: 14 amino acids. After removal of 9 bases from V and 4 bases from J, the junction contained 9 bases not matched to a gene. The germline gives CDR1 LNHDA, CDR2 SQIVND (reference sequence). This chain's CDR3 is CASGEQGAVYGYTF. DNA of the CDR3: TGTGCCAGCGGGGAACAGGGGGCCGTCTATGGCTACACCTTC.